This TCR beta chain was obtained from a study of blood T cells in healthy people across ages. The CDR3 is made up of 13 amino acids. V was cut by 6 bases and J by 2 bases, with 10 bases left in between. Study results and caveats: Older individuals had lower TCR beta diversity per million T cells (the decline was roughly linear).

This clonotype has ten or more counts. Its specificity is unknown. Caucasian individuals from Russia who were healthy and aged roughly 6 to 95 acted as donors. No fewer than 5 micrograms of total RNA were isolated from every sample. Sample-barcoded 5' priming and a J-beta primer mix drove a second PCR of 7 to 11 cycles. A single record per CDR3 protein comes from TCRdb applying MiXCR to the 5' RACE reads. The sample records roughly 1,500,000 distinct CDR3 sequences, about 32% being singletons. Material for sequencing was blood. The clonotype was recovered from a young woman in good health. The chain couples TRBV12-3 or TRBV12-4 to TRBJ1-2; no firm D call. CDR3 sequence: CASREGINYGYTF. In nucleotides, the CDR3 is TGTGCCAGCAGGGAAGGGATAAACTATGGCTACACCTTC.